A single sample is the source of the 29 T cell receptor beta chains below, sequenced in a study of control samples from healthy donors and cancer patients. Only in-frame clones appear in the TCRdb table, and some are missing; sequencing was by immunoSEQ multiplex PCR. The sample records approximately 85,000 clones, roughly nine tenths being singletons. The material sequenced was blood. The receptors were gathered from a woman aged 55-69 years in good health.

The chain recombines TRBV5-4 with TRBJ2-7, with D perhaps TRBD1 or TRBD2 (5 bases each). The CDR3 has 14 amino acids. The germline V and J ends were trimmed by 4 bases and 2 bases, with 13 bases remaining between them. Germline assignment: CDR1 SGHNT and CDR2 YYREEE (reference sequence). CDR3 loop: CASSPGTIAYEQYF. In DNA, the CDR3 is TGTGCCAGCAGCCCCGGGACGATTGCCTACGAGCAGTACTTC.

The count of this clone is one. This chain uses TRBV5-5 with TRBJ1-2, with D hard to call. The CDR3 spans 13 residues. V dropped 0 bases and J dropped 3 bases, with 6 bases sitting between them. CDR1 is SGHKS, CDR2 YYEKEE, per germline (reference sequence). The CDR3 DNA is TGTGCCAGCAGCTTGGTTCGGGACTATGGCTACACCTTC. Its protein is CASSLVRDYGYTF. The whole variable domain, filled in from reference TRBV5-5 and TRBJ1-2, reads DAGVTQSPTHLIKTRGQQVTLRCSPISGHKSVSWYQQVLGQGPQFIFQYYEKEERGRGNFPDRFSARQFPNYSSELNVNALLLGDSALYLCASSLVRDYGYTFGSGTRLTVV.

The V gene is TRBV21-1, the J gene TRBJ1-5; TRBD1, the table's D call, lacks a check against the DNA. TRBV21-1 is recorded as a pseudogene. CDR3 size: 18 residues. The CDR3 here is CASSKRGQGSVSNQPQHF. In DNA, the CDR3 is TGTGCCAGCAGCAAAAGAGGACAGGGGTCGGTTAGCAATCAGCCCCAGCATTTT.

J is TRBJ2-3 and V is TRBV30, with D perhaps TRBD1 (5 bases). The CDR3 runs 12 residues. V dropped 1 base and J dropped 5 bases, with 7 bases sitting between them. Germline V CDR1 and CDR2: GTSNPN, SVGIG (reference sequence). The chain's CDR3 is CAWSGGGDTQYF. The CDR3 nucleotides read TGTGCCTGGAGTGGGGGCGGAGATACGCAGTATTTT.

About this clone: One end of the junction varies from germline; a read error may be responsible. This chain connects TRBV6-4 to TRBJ2-1; 9 positions agree with TRBD2. Germline V gives CDR1 MRHNA, CDR2 SNTAGT. CDR3 length equals 15 residues. The CDR3 here is CARSQTRGGGNEQFF. The CDR3 DNA is TGTGCCCGCAGTCAGACTCGCGGGGGGGGGAATGAGCAGTTCTTC.

The chain employs TRBV2 and TRBJ1-1; tentatively, D is TRBD1 (5 bases). The V gene's germline CDR1 is SNHLY and CDR2 FYNNEI. This CDR3 comprises 13 residues. The germline V and J ends were trimmed by 6 bases and 6 bases, with 14 bases remaining between them. In nucleotides, the CDR3 is TGTGCCAGCAGCGGGGGTAGGATCGCTGAAGCTTTCTTT. Protein: CASSGGRIAEAFF.

The chain is built from TRBV28 and TRBJ2-3; D perhaps matches TRBD2 (6 bases). The CDR3 totals 15 residues. Trimming stripped 4 bases from V and 5 bases from J, with 16 bases between. The germline V gene has CDR1 MDHEN and CDR2 SYDVKM. The DNA for the CDR3 is TGTGCCAGCAGTTGGGACGGGAGCTATGGAGATACGCAGTATTTT. It codes for CASSWDGSYGDTQYF.

The chain couples TRBV5-1 to TRBJ1-1; TRBD1 agrees at 8 bases. V shed 5 bases and J 1 base; nucleotides not matched to a gene: 16. The CDR3 consists of 18 residues. Germline CDR1 SGHRS, CDR2 YFSETQ. The DNA of the CDR3 is TGCGCCAGCAGAGACTGGACAGGGTTGGGCGGGAGGAACACTGAAGCTTTCTTT. Its translation: CASRDWTGLGGRNTEAFF.

The V call is TRBV7-9, the J call TRBJ1-2, with 7 bases matching TRBD1. The J segment lost 4 bases and the V segment lost 1 base, leaving 6 bases of the junction unmatched. Germline V gene sequence: CDR1 SEHNR, CDR2 FQNEAQ (reference sequence). There are 15 residues in the CDR3. CDR3 nucleotides: TGTGCCAGCAGCTTAGTCGGGACAGCTGTCTATGGCTACACCTTC. This translates into CASSLVGTAVYGYTF.

The rearrangement joins TRBV19 to TRBJ2-1, with 10 positions matching TRBD1. J lost 4 bases, V lost 5 bases, and 5 bases had no gene match. The CDR3 length is 15 residues. The germline CDR1 and CDR2 sequences are LNHDA and SQIVND (reference sequence). The CDR3 DNA reads TGTGCCAGTAGTGCCCGGGACAGGGGTTACAATGAGCAGTTCTTC. Translating it yields CASSARDRGYNEQFF.

The J gene is TRBJ2-2, the V gene TRBV7-2; maybe TRBD1 (6 bases). With 2 bases removed from V and 6 bases from J, the gap between germline ends came to 13 bases. Germline CDR1 SGHTA, CDR2 FQGNSA. This CDR3 region has 15 residues. DNA of the CDR3: TGTGCCAGCAGCTTAAGTCGGGCAGGGGCCGGGGAGCTGTTTTTT. Protein: CASSLSRAGAGELFF. Complete variable domain (other parts from reference TRBV7-2 and TRBJ2-2): GAGVSQSPSNKVTEKGKDVELRCDPISGHTALYWYRQSLGQGLEFLIYFQGNSAPDKSGLPSDRFSAERTGGSVSTLTIQRTQQEDSAVYLCASSLSRAGAGELFFGEGSRLTVL.

This chain links TRBV19 with TRBJ2-4, with 15 bases aligning to TRBD2. The length of the CDR3 is 18 residues. J gave up 9 bases and V 5 bases, and 14 bases lay outside the gene matches. Per germline, CDR1 LNHDA and CDR2 SQIVND (reference sequence). The CDR3 coding sequence is TGTGCCAGTAGTCCGGGACTAGCGGGAGGCTCTGGAGTGGGCATTCAGTACTTC. Translation: CASSPGLAGGSGVGIQYF. Full variable domain (outside the CDR3, taken from reference TRBV19 and TRBJ2-4): DGGITQSPKYLFRKEGQNVTLSCEQNLNHDAMYWYRQDPGQGLRLIYYSQIVNDFQKGDIAEGYSVSREKKESFPLTVTSAQKNPTAFYLCASSPGLAGGSGVGIQYFGAGTRLSVL.

The DNA for the CDR3 is TGTGCCAGCAGCGGGACAGGTTTCCAGCCCCAGCATTTT. Translated: CASSGTGFQPQHF. The genes are TRBV6-5 and TRBJ1-5, with TRBD1 matching 8 bases. Germline-derived CDR1 and CDR2 are MNHEY and SVGAGI. V shed 6 bases and J 7 bases; nucleotides not matched to a gene: 5. The CDR3 extends over 13 amino acids.

This clone was observed a few times. This rearrangement joins TRBV7-2 to TRBJ2-1; 14 nucleotides align to TRBD2. The J segment lost 3 bases and the V segment lost 5 bases, leaving 9 bases of the junction unmatched. Germline-derived CDR1 and CDR2 are SGHTA and FQGNSA. There are 18 residues in the CDR3. The chain's CDR3 is CASSLRYGTSGSYNEQFF. The CDR3 region has the DNA TGTGCCAGCAGCCTAAGGTACGGGACTAGCGGGAGCTACAATGAGCAGTTCTTC.

This clone has a single count. V is TRBV6-5 and J is TRBJ1-3, with a weak D call TRBD1 (5 bases). This CDR3 spans 16 amino acids. V was shortened by 0 bases and J by 0 bases, with 9 bases between the two germline ends. CDR1 is MNHEY, CDR2 SVGAGI, per germline. The DNA for the CDR3 is TGTGCCAGCAGTTACTCGAGACAGAGCTCTGGAAACACCATATATTTT. Its protein product is CASSYSRQSSGNTIYF.

The rearrangement links TRBV21-1 to TRBJ2-7; the table's D call, TRBD1, was not checked against the DNA. TRBV21-1 is given as a pseudogene. This CDR3 has 13 amino acids. CDR3 region: CASSNCGRGRRHF. The CDR3 nucleotides are TGTGCCAGCAGCAATTGTGGTAGGGGGCGACGTCACTTC.

The chain combines TRBV19 with TRBJ1-4; D remains unclear. Germline V gene lookup returns CDR1 LNHDA and CDR2 SQIVND (reference sequence). This CDR3 has 16 residues. With 5 bases removed from V and 2 bases from J, the gap between germline ends came to 15 bases. The CDR3 bases are TGTGCCAGTAGTCCCCCGGGCTTCCCCACTAATGAAAAACTGTTTTTT. This codes for CASSPPGFPTNEKLFF.

The chain links TRBV6-6 to TRBJ1-2; D is possibly TRBD1 (6 bases). Germline V gene sequence: CDR1 MNHNY, CDR2 SVGAGI (reference sequence). The V gene lost 5 bases and the J gene lost 4 bases, with 20 bases spanning the gap. This CDR3 comprises 16 residues. CDR3 residues: CASSLAGASLGYGYTF. The CDR3 DNA reads TGTGCCAGCAGTCTAGCAGGGGCATCCCTTGGCTATGGCTACACCTTC.

J is TRBJ1-1 and V is TRBV28; the D is unclear. There are 15 residues in the CDR3. The V gene lost 9 bases and the J gene lost 0 bases, with 17 bases spanning the gap. The germline V gene has CDR1 MDHEN and CDR2 SYDVKM. CDR3 amino acids: CASRSPGGMNTEAFF. In DNA form, the CDR3 reads TGTGCCAGTAGATCTCCGGGCGGGATGAACACTGAAGCTTTCTTT.

V is TRBV2 and J is TRBJ2-5; TRBD1 or TRBD2 may be the D gene (6 bases each). The germline gives CDR1 SNHLY, CDR2 FYNNEI. CDR3 length: 15 residues. With 1 base removed from V and 5 bases from J, the gap between germline ends came to 14 bases. CDR3 protein: CASSEVGGPVETQYF. The CDR3 nucleotides read TGTGCCAGCAGTGAAGTGGGGGGCCCCGTGGAGACCCAGTACTTC. The entire variable domain, with the rest obtained from reference TRBV2 and TRBJ2-5, is as follows: EPEVTQTPSHQVTQMGQEVILRCVPISNHLYFYWYRQILGQKVEFLVSFYNNEISEKSEIFDDQFSVERPDGSNFTLKIRSTKLEDSAMYFCASSEVGGPVETQYFGPGTRLLVL.

This chain links TRBV5-4 with TRBJ2-5; D tentatively reads TRBD1 or TRBD2 (5 bases each). Trimming removed 1 base at V and 5 bases at J, with 12 bases between. Germline values: CDR1 SGHNT, CDR2 YYREEE (reference sequence). This CDR3 spans 14 amino acids. CDR3 residues: CASSLFGGSETQYF. The CDR3 nucleotides are TGTGCCAGCAGCTTGTTTGGGGGTTCGGAGACCCAGTACTTC.

Concerning this clone itself: The same CDR3 arises from other DNA sequences in this sample as well. This chain connects TRBV6-5 to TRBJ1-5, with D unresolved. V dropped 0 bases and J dropped 0 bases, with 3 bases sitting between them. Germline-derived CDR1 and CDR2 are MNHEY and SVGAGI. CDR3 length: 14 amino acids. The CDR3 loop reads CASSYSRSNQPQHF. The CDR3 region has the DNA TGTGCCAGCAGTTACTCCCGTAGCAATCAGCCCCAGCATTTT.

This clone was seen a single time. This chain joins TRBV29-1 and TRBJ1-2; D unclear. V gave up 5 bases and J gave up 5 bases, with 18 bases separating them. CDR1 SQVTM and CDR2 ANQGSEA come from the germline V gene. The CDR3 covers 14 residues. The CDR3 DNA follows: TGCAGCGTTTTGGGAAAGTTTGGACGGTATGGCTACACCTTC. It specifies CSVLGKFGRYGYTF.

This chain uses TRBV24-1 with TRBJ2-3, with TRBD2 matching over 8 bases. Germline lookup yields CDR1 KGHDR and CDR2 SFDVKD. This CDR3 is built from 16 residues. Trimming cost V 5 bases and J 4 bases; bases outside gene matches: 10. The CDR3 is CATSADPRGAADTQYF. Written as DNA, the CDR3 is TGTGCCACCAGTGCCGACCCGCGGGGGGCCGCAGATACGCAGTATTTT.

The J gene is TRBJ1-1, the V gene TRBV6-6; D is unresolved. Per germline, CDR1 MNHNY and CDR2 SVGAGI (reference sequence). This CDR3 is 10 amino acids long. With 2 bases removed from V and 9 bases from J, the gap between germline ends came to 4 bases. The DNA of the CDR3 is TGTGCCAGCAGTTACATGAAAGCTTTCTTT. Its protein is CASSYMKAFF.

A few counts support this clone. J is TRBJ1-3 and V is TRBV6-5; D is perhaps TRBD1 (5 bases). The CDR3 loop spans 13 amino acids. Germline V gene data show CDR1 as MNHEY and CDR2 as SVGAGI. V lost 4 bases to trimming and J lost 5 bases, with 9 bases between them. The CDR3 is CASSLGTRNTIYF. The CDR3 nucleotides are TGTGCCAGCAGTTTAGGGACTAGAAACACCATATATTTT.

The gene calls are TRBV10-3 and TRBJ2-7; D remains ambiguous. This CDR3 comprises 15 residues. V was trimmed by 0 bases and J by 4 bases, leaving 13 bases between them. Germline CDR1 and CDR2: ENHRY and SYGVKD. The CDR3 protein is CAISESGRSRYEQYF. The CDR3 DNA follows: TGTGCCATCAGTGAGTCGGGCAGGAGCCGTTACGAGCAGTACTTC.

This clone was picked up a small number of times. V gene TRBV5-1 combines with J gene TRBJ1-1; tentative D call: TRBD1 (5 bases). This CDR3 spans 16 amino acids. V shed 5 bases and J shed 5 bases, with 22 bases lying between them. Germline assignment: CDR1 SGHRS and CDR2 YFSETQ. This chain's CDR3 is CASSGQGVGGATEAFF. CDR3 sequence (DNA): TGCGCCAGCAGTGGGCAGGGAGTCGGTGGGGCAACTGAAGCTTTCTTT.

This chain joins TRBV19 and TRBJ1-5; D is perhaps TRBD1 (5 bases). The ends were cut back, 1 base at V and 2 bases at J, with 12 bases in the middle. The CDR3 runs 16 residues. The germline V gene encodes CDR1 LNHDA and CDR2 SQIVND (reference sequence). The CDR3 DNA reads TGTGCCAGTAGTATAGGTTCCAGGGCCGGCAATCAGCCCCAGCATTTT. It is translated as CASSIGSRAGNQPQHF.